This TCR beta chain was sequenced in a study of blood T cell repertoires in COVID-19. Study-level background: T cells, B-cell-depleted T cells, or PBMCs provided the cDNA or gDNA that served as material.

The J segment lost 2 bases and the V segment lost 3 bases, leaving 7 bases of the junction unmatched. Germline V lookup: CDR1 SGDLS, CDR2 YYNGEE. This CDR3 spans 16 amino acids. Authors' analysis steps: Reference gene primer amplification yielded estimated nucleated cell counts. Generated by immunoSEQ multiplex PCR, the TCRdb table keeps only in-frame clones and is missing some. The V and J calls and clone size were taken over from that table, and D and trimming were inferred from the DNA. The profile covers approximately 61,000 clones, with about 77% appearing a single time and about 33% taken by the ten largest.

The sequence was obtained from a human donor in a cohort sampled during active COVID-19. The material sequenced was peripheral blood. J is TRBJ2-3 and V is TRBV9; 9 bases are a match to TRBD2. The CDR3 loop reads CASSGASGRNTDTQYF. In DNA form, the CDR3 reads TGTGCCAGCAGCGGGGCCAGCGGGAGGAACACAGATACGCAGTATTTT.